A selection of T cell receptor beta chains follows, all from one sample in a study of cytomegalovirus exposure and HLA in healthy donors. The repertoire was sequenced with immunoSEQ multiplex PCR; TCRdb's copy has only in-frame clones and lacks some. The data show approximately 160,000 clones, with more than 65% seen just once and about 9.1% held by the top ten. The material sequenced was PBMCs. Receptors were obtained from a man younger than 30 in good health and CMV-seropositive. CDR3s include the opening cysteine and the closing phenylalanine or tryptophan. D genes are given only for firm matches. Size is stated for part of the rows, as once, few or many counts, or as a class when the clone is expanded.

TRBV29-1	NA	TRBJ1-2	NA	TGCAGCGTTAAAGGTGGGGGGGCAGAGAGCAATGGCTACACCTTC	CSVKGGGAESNGYTF
TRBV7-9	NA	TRBJ1-2	TRBD1	TGTGCCAGCAGCTGGGGGACAGGAGACTATGGCTACACCTTC	CASSWGTGDYGYTF
TRBV21-1	NA	TRBJ2-1	NA	TGTGCCAGCAGCAAACGTAGGACTAGTGAGCCCTACAATGAGCAGTTCTTC	CASSKRRTSEPYNEQFF
TRBV7-9	NA	TRBJ2-1	NA	TGTGCCAGCAGCTTAGTAGACAATGAGCAGTTCTTC	CASSLVDNEQFF
TRBV30	NA	TRBJ2-2	NA	TGTGCCTGGAGTGTATCGGTCGGGGAGCTGTTTTTT	CAWSVSVGELFF
TRBV19	NA	TRBJ2-7	TRBD1	TGTGCCAGTAGTACCGGGACAGCTCGTCTGCGCGAGCAGTACTTC	CASSTGTARLREQYF
TRBV25-1	NA	TRBJ2-7	TRBD2	TGTGCCAGCAGTGGACTAGCGGGGGCAAGGGAGCAGTACTTC	CASSGLAGAREQYF
TRBV18	NA	TRBJ2-7	TRBD2	TGTGCCAGCTCACCGGTTAGCGGGAATTACGAGCAGTACTTC	CASSPVSGNYEQYF
TRBV30	NA	TRBJ1-1	NA	TGTGCCTGGAGTTACGGGACTGGGAACACTGAAGCTTTCTTT	CAWSYGTGNTEAFF
TRBV7-9	NA	TRBJ1-3	TRBD1	TGTGCCAGCAGCCCCACAGTGGACAGGGGTTCTTCTGGAAACGCCATATATTTT	CASSPTVDRGSSGNAIYF
TRBV12-5	NA	TRBJ1-5	NA	TGTGCTAGTGGTCCCCCAGGTCAGGCATATCAGCCCCAGCATTTT	CASGPPGQAYQPQHF
TRBV4-1	NA	TRBJ2-5	TRBD1	TGCGCCAGCAGACCCAAGGGGATAGGACAGGGCCAAGAGACCCAGTACTTC	CASRPKGIGQGQETQYF
TRBV7-2	NA	TRBJ1-5	NA	TGTGCCAGCAGCCCCGGGGGGATCACTAATCAGCCCCAGCATTTT	CASSPGGITNQPQHF
TRBV18	NA	TRBJ2-2	TRBD2	TGTGCCAGCTCACCGGCCGGGACTATGGGGCCTAACACCGGGGAGCTGTTTTTT	CASSPAGTMGPNTGELFF
TRBV4-1	NA	TRBJ2-1	NA	TGCGCCAGCAGCCACACAGGTGGGGGCAGCCGCTCCTACAATGAGCAGTTCTTC	CASSHTGGGSRSYNEQFF
TRBV9	NA	TRBJ2-1	TRBD2	TGTGCCAGCAGCGCTCGACTAGTGGGGGGGAGCCATGAGCAGTTCTTC	CASSARLVGGSHEQFF
TRBV27	few	TRBJ2-7	NA	TGTGCCAGCTCTCCGGGGGAGGAGCAGTACTTC	CASSPGEEQYF
TRBV10-3	few	TRBJ1-1	TRBD1	TGTGCCATCAGTGTCGGAGCAGGGGGCGCGACTGAAGCTTTCTTT	CAISVGAGGATEAFF
TRBV4-3	NA	TRBJ2-4	NA	TGCGCCAGCAGCCAAGTTTCGATCGGGACACACAAAAACATTCAGTACTTC	CASSQVSIGTHKNIQYF
TRBV4-1	NA	TRBJ1-4	TRBD1	TGCGCCAGCAGCCAATCGACAGGGGGACGTAATGAAAAACTGTTTTTT	CASSQSTGGRNEKLFF
TRBV28	once	TRBJ1-2	NA	TGTGCCAGCAGAACAGTGGCAGGGAACTATGGCTACACCTTC	CASRTVAGNYGYTF
TRBV5-1	NA	TRBJ2-1	NA	TGCGCCACCTCCGAGGAGGGAGTGAGGTACAATGAGCAGTTCTTC	CATSEEGVRYNEQFF